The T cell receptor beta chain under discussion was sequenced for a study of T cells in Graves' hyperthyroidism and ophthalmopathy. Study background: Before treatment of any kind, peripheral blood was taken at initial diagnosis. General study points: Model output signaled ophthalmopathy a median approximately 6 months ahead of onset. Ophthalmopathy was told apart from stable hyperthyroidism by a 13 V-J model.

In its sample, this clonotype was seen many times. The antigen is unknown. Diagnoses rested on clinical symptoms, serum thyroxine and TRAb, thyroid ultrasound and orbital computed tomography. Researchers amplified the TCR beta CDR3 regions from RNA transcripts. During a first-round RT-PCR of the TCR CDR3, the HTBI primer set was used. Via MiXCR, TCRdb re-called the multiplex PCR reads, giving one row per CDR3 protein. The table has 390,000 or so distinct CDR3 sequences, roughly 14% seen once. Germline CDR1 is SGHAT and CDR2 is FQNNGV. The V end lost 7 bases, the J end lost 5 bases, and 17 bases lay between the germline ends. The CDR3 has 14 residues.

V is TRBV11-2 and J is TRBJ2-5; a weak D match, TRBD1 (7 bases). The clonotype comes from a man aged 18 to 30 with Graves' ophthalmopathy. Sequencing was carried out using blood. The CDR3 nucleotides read TGTGCCAGCACTACGACAGGGACTGTGGAGACCCAGTACTTC. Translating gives CASTTTGTVETQYF.